The rows below give T cell receptor beta chains drawn from one sample of a study of blood T cell repertoires in COVID-19. Using immunoSEQ multiplex PCR, the repertoire was profiled, and TCRdb retains in-frame clones only, with some absent. The table lists more than 200,000 clones, less than 90% of them singletons. The source material was peripheral blood. Receptors originate from a man between 65 and 79 years old with acute or convalescent COVID-19. Each CDR3 is given with its conserved first and last residue. The D gene is left open where the match is weak. Size is stated for part of the rows, as once, few or many counts, or as a class when the clone is expanded.

d_gene	j_gene	abundance	v_gene	CDR3aa
TRBD2	TRBJ2-1	once	TRBV6-4	CASSPAVAGANEQFF
-	TRBJ2-2	-	TRBV30	CAWRGPGELFF
TRBD2	TRBJ2-5	once	TRBV5-4	CASRSGLAGQETQYF
-	TRBJ1-2	-	TRBV28	CASSSGVKGRPSYTF
TRBD1	TRBJ2-3	-	TRBV15	CATSRNRGFTDTQYF
TRBD1	TRBJ2-5	once	TRBV19	CASSLQDRKETQYF
TRBD2	TRBJ2-1	once	TRBV7-9	CASSLAGGAKVYNEQFF
-	TRBJ1-2	-	TRBV5-6	CASSFYQGQGYTF
-	TRBJ1-5	-	TRBV2	CASSADSSNQPQHF
-	TRBJ2-4	-	TRBV28	CASSSGTLGRKNIQYF
TRBD1	TRBJ1-2	-	TRBV19	CASGGQGRANYGYTF
TRBD2	TRBJ2-5	-	TRBV14	CASGLAGAETQYF
-	TRBJ2-5	-	TRBV5-1	CASSLEGGFQETQYF
TRBD2	TRBJ2-7	few	TRBV7-2	CASSLRTSGSYEQYF
TRBD2	TRBJ2-1	once	TRBV10-3	CAISEWGGSYNEQFF
-	TRBJ2-2	-	TRBV7-9	CASSLSVGADTGELFF
-	TRBJ2-1	-	TRBV4-3	CASSLEPAGSLNNEQFF
TRBD1	TRBJ2-7	-	TRBV6-6	CASSYRDSGRNEQYF
-	TRBJ1-1	-	TRBV6-5	CASRPRGGLTEAFF
-	TRBJ2-3	-	TRBV24-1	CATSVGVGFGTDTQYF
TRBD1	TRBJ2-2	-	TRBV27	CASSSENRGDTGELFF
-	TRBJ1-3	-	TRBV28	CASSLSLQPGRGATGNTIYF
-	TRBJ2-3	-	TRBV9	CASSTRSGSDTQYF
-	TRBJ2-1	-	TRBV15	CATSRGGVYNEQFF
TRBD2	TRBJ2-1	-	TRBV19	CASSMGLAVNEQFF
-	TRBJ1-3	-	TRBV5-4	CASSLGPTGSSGNTIYF
-	TRBJ2-7	few	TRBV5-1	CASSLTGTFYEQYF
TRBD1	TRBJ2-3	-	TRBV29-1	CSVDPKTGGADTQYF
TRBD2	TRBJ2-5	-	TRBV5-1	CASSLGNPGGETQYF
-	TRBJ1-1	-	TRBV9	CASSTQGNTEAFF
-	TRBJ1-5	-	TRBV19	CASSSRGAPQPQHF
-	TRBJ1-5	once	TRBV4-1	CASSSRDTRNQPQHF
-	TRBJ1-2	-	TRBV3-1/TRBV3-2	CASRSGSGEGYTF
TRBD2	TRBJ2-1	once	TRBV5-1	CASSSRTSDNEQFF
-	TRBJ2-5	-	TRBV4-1	CASSQDARRQETQYF
TRBD1	TRBJ1-5	once	TRBV9	CASSVRDRDSAQHF
TRBD1	TRBJ2-3	-	TRBV10-3	CAISEPKGQGADTQYF
TRBD2	TRBJ2-4	once	TRBV5-4	CASSLGGLEAKNIQYF
TRBD1	TRBJ1-1	-	TRBV19	CASSPWDRASTEAFF
-	TRBJ2-4	-	TRBV11-2	CASSHKFIGDIQYF
-	TRBJ1-3	-	TRBV19	CASSMAGAGNTIYF
-	TRBJ1-2	-	TRBV6-5	CASTTGEGPYGYTF
-	TRBJ2-7	-	TRBV6-5	CASSYSSRGPYEQYF
TRBD1	TRBJ2-7	-	TRBV19	CASRRTGGQYEQYF
-	TRBJ2-1	-	TRBV11-2	CASSFTRGVIGEQFF
TRBD2	TRBJ2-5	-	TRBV28	CATGLAGGLSETQYF
TRBD1	TRBJ1-3	-	TRBV18	CASSPQTGSFGNTIYF
-	TRBJ2-1	-	TRBV5-4	CACQGPKYNEQFF